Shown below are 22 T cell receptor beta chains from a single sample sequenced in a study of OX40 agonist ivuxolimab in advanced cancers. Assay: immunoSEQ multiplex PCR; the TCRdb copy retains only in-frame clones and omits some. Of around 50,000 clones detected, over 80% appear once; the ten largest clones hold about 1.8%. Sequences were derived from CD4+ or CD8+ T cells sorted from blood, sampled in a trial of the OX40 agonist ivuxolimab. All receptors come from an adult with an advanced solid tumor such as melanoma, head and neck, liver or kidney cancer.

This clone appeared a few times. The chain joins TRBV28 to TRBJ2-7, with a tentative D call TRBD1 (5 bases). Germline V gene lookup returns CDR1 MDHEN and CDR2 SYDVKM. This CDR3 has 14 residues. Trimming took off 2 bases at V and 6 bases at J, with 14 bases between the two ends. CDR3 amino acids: CASSLAGNPGEQYV. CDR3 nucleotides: TGTGCCAGCAGTTTAGCAGGGAATCCAGGCGAGCAGTACGTC.

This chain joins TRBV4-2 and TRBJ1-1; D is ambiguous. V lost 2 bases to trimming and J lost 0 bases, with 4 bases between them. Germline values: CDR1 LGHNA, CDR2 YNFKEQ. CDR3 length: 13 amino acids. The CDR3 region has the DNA TGTGCCAGCAGCCAACAAGTGAACACTGAAGCTTTCTTT. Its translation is CASSQQVNTEAFF.

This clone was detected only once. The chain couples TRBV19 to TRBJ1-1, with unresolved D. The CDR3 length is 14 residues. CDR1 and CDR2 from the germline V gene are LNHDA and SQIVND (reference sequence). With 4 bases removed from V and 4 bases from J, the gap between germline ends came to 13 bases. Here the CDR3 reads CASSSSSLRTEAFF. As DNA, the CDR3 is TGTGCCAGTAGTAGTTCAAGCTTGCGCACTGAAGCTTTCTTT.

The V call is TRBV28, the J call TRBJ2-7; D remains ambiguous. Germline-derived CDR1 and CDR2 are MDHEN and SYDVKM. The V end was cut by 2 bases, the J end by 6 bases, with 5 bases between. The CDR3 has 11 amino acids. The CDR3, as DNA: TGTGCCAGCAGTTTAGGCAGCGAGCAGTACTTC. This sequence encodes CASSLGSEQYF.

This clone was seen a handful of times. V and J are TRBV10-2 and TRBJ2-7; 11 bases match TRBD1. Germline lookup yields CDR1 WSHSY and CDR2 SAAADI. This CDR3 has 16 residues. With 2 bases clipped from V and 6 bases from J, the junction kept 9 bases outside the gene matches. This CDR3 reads CASSERKGTGGGEQYF. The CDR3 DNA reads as TGCGCCAGCAGTGAGCGGAAGGGGACAGGGGGAGGCGAGCAGTACTTC.

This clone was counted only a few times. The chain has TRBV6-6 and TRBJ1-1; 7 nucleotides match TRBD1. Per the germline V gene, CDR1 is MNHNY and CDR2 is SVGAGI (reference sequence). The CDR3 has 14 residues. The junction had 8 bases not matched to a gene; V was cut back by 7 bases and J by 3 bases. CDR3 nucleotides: TGTGCCAGCACTTTCAGGGGGTCTGACACTGAAGCTTTCTTT. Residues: CASTFRGSDTEAFF.

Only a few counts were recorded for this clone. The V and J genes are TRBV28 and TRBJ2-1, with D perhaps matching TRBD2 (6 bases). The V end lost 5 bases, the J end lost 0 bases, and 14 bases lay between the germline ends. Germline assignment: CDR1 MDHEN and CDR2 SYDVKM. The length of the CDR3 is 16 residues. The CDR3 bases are TGTGCCAGCAGTCCTCCGGGACTCCGCTCCTACAATGAGCAGTTCTTC. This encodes CASSPPGLRSYNEQFF.

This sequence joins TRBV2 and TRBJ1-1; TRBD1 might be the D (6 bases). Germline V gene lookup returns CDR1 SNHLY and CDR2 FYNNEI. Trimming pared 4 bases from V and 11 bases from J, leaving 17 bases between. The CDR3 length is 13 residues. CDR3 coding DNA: TGTGCCAGCAGTGGAAGGGGGGGACGGGAGGCTTTCTTT. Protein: CASSGRGGREAFF.

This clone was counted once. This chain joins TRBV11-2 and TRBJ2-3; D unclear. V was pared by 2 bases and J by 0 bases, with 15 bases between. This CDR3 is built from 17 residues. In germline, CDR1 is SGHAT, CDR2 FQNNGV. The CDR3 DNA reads TGTGCCAGCAGCTTATTATCTGGGGTCCATAGCACAGATACGCAGTATTTT. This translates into CASSLLSGVHSTDTQYF.

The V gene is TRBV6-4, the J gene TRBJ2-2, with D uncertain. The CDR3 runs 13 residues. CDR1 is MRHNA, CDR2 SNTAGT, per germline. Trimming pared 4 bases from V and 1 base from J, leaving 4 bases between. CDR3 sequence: CASSAQNTGELFF. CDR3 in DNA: TGTGCCAGCAGTGCCCAGAACACCGGGGAGCTGTTTTTT.

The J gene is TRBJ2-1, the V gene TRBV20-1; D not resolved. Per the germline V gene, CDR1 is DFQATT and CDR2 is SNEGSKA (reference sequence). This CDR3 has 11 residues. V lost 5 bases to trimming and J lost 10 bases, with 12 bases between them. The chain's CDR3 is CSAPYREEQFF. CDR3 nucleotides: TGCAGTGCTCCCTACAGAGAGGAGCAGTTCTTC.

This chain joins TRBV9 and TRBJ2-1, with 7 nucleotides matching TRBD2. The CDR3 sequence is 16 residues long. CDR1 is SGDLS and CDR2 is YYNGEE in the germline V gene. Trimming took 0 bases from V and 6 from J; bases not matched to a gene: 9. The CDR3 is CASSVELLAWGNEQFF. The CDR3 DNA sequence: TGTGCCAGCAGCGTAGAATTACTAGCGTGGGGCAATGAGCAGTTCTTC.

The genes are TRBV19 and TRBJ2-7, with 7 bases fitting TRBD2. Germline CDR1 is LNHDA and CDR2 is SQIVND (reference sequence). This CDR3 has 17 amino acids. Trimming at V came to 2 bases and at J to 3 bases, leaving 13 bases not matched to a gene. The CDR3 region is CASSIKVGGHKVYEQYF. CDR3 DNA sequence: TGTGCCAGTAGTATAAAGGTGGGAGGGCACAAAGTCTACGAGCAGTACTTC.

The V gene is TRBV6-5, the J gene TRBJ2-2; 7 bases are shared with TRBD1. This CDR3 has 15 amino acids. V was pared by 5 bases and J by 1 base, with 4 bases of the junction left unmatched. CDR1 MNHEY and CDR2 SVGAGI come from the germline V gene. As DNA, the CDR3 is TGTGCCAGCAGTCCGGACAGGCGGAACACCGGGGAGCTGTTTTTT. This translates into CASSPDRRNTGELFF.

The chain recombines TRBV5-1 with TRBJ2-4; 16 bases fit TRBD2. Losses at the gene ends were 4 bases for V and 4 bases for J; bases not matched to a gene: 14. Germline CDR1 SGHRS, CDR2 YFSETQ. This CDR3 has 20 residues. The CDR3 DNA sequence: TGCGCCAGCAGCCCGCTAATCGGGACTAGCGGGAGGGAAGGGAAAAACATTCAGTACTTC. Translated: CASSPLIGTSGREGKNIQYF.

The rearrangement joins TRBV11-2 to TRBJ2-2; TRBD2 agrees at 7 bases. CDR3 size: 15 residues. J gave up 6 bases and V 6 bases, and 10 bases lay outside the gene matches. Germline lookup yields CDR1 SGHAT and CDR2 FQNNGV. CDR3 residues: CASRPGGTVPGELFF. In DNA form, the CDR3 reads TGTGCCAGCAGGCCCGGGGGGACCGTTCCCGGGGAGCTGTTTTTT.

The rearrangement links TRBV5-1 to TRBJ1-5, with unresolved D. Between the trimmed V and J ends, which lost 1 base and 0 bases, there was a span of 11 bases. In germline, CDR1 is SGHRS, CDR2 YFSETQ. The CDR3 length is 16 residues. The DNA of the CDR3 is TGCGCCAGCAGCTTGATCCTTCCCTATAGCAATCAGCCCCAGCATTTT. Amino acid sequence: CASSLILPYSNQPQHF.

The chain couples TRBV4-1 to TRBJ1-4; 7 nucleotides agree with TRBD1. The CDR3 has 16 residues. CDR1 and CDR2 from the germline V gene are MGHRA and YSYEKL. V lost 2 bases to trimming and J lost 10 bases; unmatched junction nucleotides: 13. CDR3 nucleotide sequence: TGCGCCAGCAGCCAACTCACGAGGGACAGAGAGCGAAAACTGTTTTTT. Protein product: CASSQLTRDRERKLFF.

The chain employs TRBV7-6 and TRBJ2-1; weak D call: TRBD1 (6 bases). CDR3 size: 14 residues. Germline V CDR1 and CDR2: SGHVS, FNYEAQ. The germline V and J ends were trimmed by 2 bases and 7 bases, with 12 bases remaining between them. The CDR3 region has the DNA TGTGCCAGCAGCTTAATTCAGGGGACAAATGAGCAGTTCTTC. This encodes CASSLIQGTNEQFF. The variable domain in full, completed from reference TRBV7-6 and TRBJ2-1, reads GAGVSQSPRYKVTKRGQDVALRCDPISGHVSLYWYRQALGQGPEFLTYFNYEAQQDKSGLPNDRFSAERPEGSISTLTIQRTEQRDSAMYRCASSLIQGTNEQFFGPGTRLTVL.

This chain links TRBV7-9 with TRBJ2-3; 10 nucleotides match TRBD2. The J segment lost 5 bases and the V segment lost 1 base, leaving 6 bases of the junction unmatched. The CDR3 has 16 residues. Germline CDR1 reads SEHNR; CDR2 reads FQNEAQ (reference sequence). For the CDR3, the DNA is TGTGCCAGCAGCTTAGGGACTAGCGGAAGTTTAGATACGCAGTATTTT. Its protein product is CASSLGTSGSLDTQYF.

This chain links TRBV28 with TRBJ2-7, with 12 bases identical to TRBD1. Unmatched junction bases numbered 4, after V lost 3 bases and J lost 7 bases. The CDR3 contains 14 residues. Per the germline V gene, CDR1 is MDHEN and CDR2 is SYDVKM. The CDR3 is CASSFWDRGPEQYF. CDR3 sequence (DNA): TGTGCCAGCAGTTTTTGGGACAGGGGGCCTGAGCAGTACTTC. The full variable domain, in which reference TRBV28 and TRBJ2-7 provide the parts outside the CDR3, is DVKVTQSSRYLVKRTGEKVFLECVQDMDHENMFWYRQDPGLGLRLIYFSYDVKMKEKGDIPEGYSVSREKKERFSLILESASTNQTSMYLCASSFWDRGPEQYFGPGTRLTVT.

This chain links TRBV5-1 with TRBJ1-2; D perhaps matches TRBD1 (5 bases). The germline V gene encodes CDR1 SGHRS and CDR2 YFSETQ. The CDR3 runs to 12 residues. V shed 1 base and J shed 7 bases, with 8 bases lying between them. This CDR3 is CASSLSGGGYTF. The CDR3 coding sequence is TGCGCCAGCAGCTTGAGTGGGGGTGGCTACACCTTC.